The 21 T cell receptor beta chains reported below all come from one sample, sequenced in a study of cytomegalovirus exposure and HLA in healthy donors. Vbeta (60) and Jbeta (13) primers were used in the PCR. Sequenced by immunoSEQ multiplex PCR; TCRdb stores in-frame clones only, minus some. The table includes more than 150,000 clones, 87% detected once. Sequencing was done on a sample of PBMCs. These receptors were taken from a girl in the first two years of life in good health and CMV-seronegative.

This sequence joins TRBV27 and TRBJ2-7, with TRBD2 matching over 7 bases. V dropped 2 bases and J dropped 6; count of bases not matched to a gene: 4. Germline values: CDR1 MNHEY, CDR2 SMNVEV (reference sequence). The length of the CDR3 is 13 residues. The CDR3 bases are TGTGCCAGCAGTTTACAGGGAGGGCCCGAGCAGTACTTC. Translated, it gives CASSLQGGPEQYF.

The J gene is TRBJ1-1, the V gene TRBV2, with TRBD1 matching 7 bases. CDR3 size: 15 residues. The germline V gene has CDR1 SNHLY and CDR2 FYNNEI. After removal of 3 bases from V and 3 bases from J, the junction contained 7 bases not matched to a gene. The CDR3 bases are TGTGCCAGCAGTGATGAGGGGGCCGGGGACACTGAAGCTTTCTTT. It specifies CASSDEGAGDTEAFF. The full variable domain, its missing parts supplied by reference TRBV2 and TRBJ1-1, is EPEVTQTPSHQVTQMGQEVILRCVPISNHLYFYWYRQILGQKVEFLVSFYNNEISEKSEIFDDQFSVERPDGSNFTLKIRSTKLEDSAMYFCASSDEGAGDTEAFFGQGTRLTVV.

This clone has more than one count but fewer than ten. This sequence joins TRBV2 and TRBJ1-4, with D possibly being TRBD1 (6 bases). The CDR3 covers 16 residues. CDR1 is SNHLY and CDR2 is FYNNEI in the germline V gene. V lost 4 bases and J lost 0, with 12 bases in between. Written as DNA, the CDR3 is TGTGCCAGCAGTGTTGGACAGAAAGCAACTAATGAAAAACTGTTTTTT. Its translation is CASSVGQKATNEKLFF.

The J gene is TRBJ2-1, the V gene TRBV12-5; D ambiguous. Trimming took off 6 bases at V and 8 bases at J, with 11 bases between the two ends. CDR1 and CDR2 (germline): LGHNT, FRNRAP. The CDR3 has 12 residues. CDR3 nucleotides: TGTGCTAGTGGCTCGTCCCCCTATGAGCAGTTCTTC. As protein: CASGSSPYEQFF.

V is TRBV7-9 and J is TRBJ2-3, with D uncertain. This CDR3 comprises 14 residues. The V gene lost 1 base and the J gene lost 5 bases, with 10 bases spanning the gap. CDR1 is SEHNR, CDR2 FQNEAQ, per germline (reference sequence). This chain's CDR3 is CASSLESRLDTQYF. The CDR3 nucleotides read TGTGCCAGCAGCTTAGAGTCCCGGTTAGATACGCAGTATTTT.

Written as DNA, the CDR3 is TGCAGCGTGGCACATTATGGCTACACCTTC. As protein: CSVAHYGYTF. The chain couples TRBV29-1 to TRBJ1-2; no clear D gene. Germline V gene data show CDR1 as SQVTM and CDR2 as ANQGSEA. Trimming stripped 6 bases from V and 5 bases from J, with 7 bases between. This CDR3 region has 10 residues.

The V call is TRBV7-9, the J call TRBJ1-1, with D hard to call. Germline V gene data show CDR1 as SEHNR and CDR2 as FQNEAQ (reference sequence). The CDR3 covers 13 residues. Between the trimmed V and J ends, which lost 4 bases and 7 bases, there was a span of 13 bases. The CDR3 sequence: CASSWSERNEAFF. The CDR3, as DNA: TGTGCCAGCAGCTGGTCAGAAAGAAATGAAGCTTTCTTT. Full variable domain (rest looked up from reference TRBV7-9 and TRBJ1-1): DTGVSQNPRHKITKRGQNVTFRCDPISEHNRLYWYRQTLGQGPEFLTYFQNEAQLEKSRLLSDRFSAERPKGSFSTLEIQRTEQGDSAMYLCASSWSERNEAFFGQGTRLTVV.

V and J are TRBV6-1 and TRBJ2-7; 12 nucleotides align to TRBD2. Germline loops: CDR1 MNHNS, CDR2 SASEGT. V gave up 2 bases and J gave up 4 bases; unmatched junction bases: 12. This CDR3 is built from 18 residues. CDR3 bases: TGTGCCAGCAGTGAAACGTATCGGCTAGCGGGGGGGCGGTACGAGCAGTACTTC. Translation gives CASSETYRLAGGRYEQYF.

V is TRBV6-5 and J is TRBJ1-2; 7 nucleotides line up with TRBD1. The CDR3 length is 15 residues. Germline V lookup: CDR1 MNHEY, CDR2 SVGAGI. After removal of 2 bases from V and 0 bases from J, the junction contained 3 bases not matched to a gene. CDR3 DNA sequence: TGTGCCAGCAGTTACCACAGGGGCACTAACTATGGCTACACCTTC. Translated: CASSYHRGTNYGYTF.

The chain couples TRBV5-6 to TRBJ2-4, with 8 bases identical to TRBD1. Germline CDR1 reads SGHDT; CDR2 reads YYEEEE. The CDR3 contains 13 residues. Losses at the gene ends were 0 bases for V and 7 bases for J; bases not matched to a gene: 0. The CDR3 here is CASSLGQGNIQYF. The CDR3 nucleotides are TGTGCCAGCAGCTTGGGACAGGGGAACATTCAGTACTTC.

V usage is TRBV5-4 and J usage is TRBJ1-1; tentative D call: TRBD1 (5 bases). Germline CDR1 is SGHNT and CDR2 is YYREEE (reference sequence). The V end lost 1 base, the J end lost 1 base, and 8 bases lay between the germline ends. This CDR3 spans 14 amino acids. The CDR3 nucleotides are TGTGCCAGCAGCTTGCGGCAGGGGAACACTGAAGCTTTCTTT. Translated: CASSLRQGNTEAFF.

This chain links TRBV5-1 with TRBJ1-1; D uncertain. Germline V gene sequence: CDR1 SGHRS, CDR2 YFSETQ. The CDR3 loop spans 14 amino acids. V shed 5 bases and J shed 0 bases, with 11 bases lying between them. As DNA, the CDR3 is TGCGCCAGCAGGCACGAGGCCATGAACACTGAAGCTTTCTTT. This gives the protein CASRHEAMNTEAFF.

Comment on this clone: A read error may produce the germline difference seen at one junction end. Within the sample, other DNA sequences also encode this same CDR3. CDR3 protein: CASSTGGVTEAFF. CDR3 sequence (DNA): TGTGCCAGCAGTACAGGGGGCGTCACTGAGGCTTTCTTT. This chain joins TRBV9 and TRBJ1-1; 9 bases agree with TRBD1. The germline V gene has CDR1 SGDLS and CDR2 YYNGEE. The CDR3 totals 13 residues. Variable domain in full (rest from reference TRBV9 and TRBJ1-1): DSGVTQTPKHLITATGQRVTLRCSPRSGDLSVYWYQQSLDQGLQFLIQYYNGEERAKGNILERFSAQQFPDLHSELNLSSLELGDSALYFCASSTGGVTEAFFGQGTRLTVV.

This chain's CDR3 is CASSFDSTYEQYF. As DNA, the CDR3 is TGTGCCAGCAGTTTCGACAGTACCTACGAGCAGTACTTC. The chain combines TRBV7-3 with TRBJ2-5, with D maybe TRBD1 (5 bases). The tail of the sequence fits TRBJ2-7 better, so the J call may be wrong. This CDR3 spans 13 amino acids. Germline lookup yields CDR1 SGHTA and CDR2 FQGTGA.

Comments on this clone: An end of the junction does not agree with germline; a read error may underlie this. The CDR3 sequence: CSSSLGGPTGSLREQYF. CDR3 sequence (DNA): TGTTCCAGCAGCTTAGGGGGCCCGACAGGGTCGTTGCGCGAGCAGTACTTC. The chain links TRBV7-9 to TRBJ2-7, with TRBD1 matching 7 bases. Germline CDR1 is SEHNR and CDR2 is FQNEAQ (reference sequence). The CDR3 length is 17 residues. Looking up the rest from reference TRBV7-9 and TRBJ2-7 gives the full variable domain: DTGVSQNPRHKITKRGQNVTFRCDPISEHNRLYWYRQTLGQGPEFLTYFQNEAQLEKSRLLSDRFSAERPKGSFSTLEIQRTEQGDSAMYLCSSSLGGPTGSLREQYFGPGTRLTVT.

The chain uses TRBV11-3 and TRBJ2-2; a possible D gene is TRBD1 (5 bases). There are 14 residues in the CDR3. Germline assignment: CDR1 SGHNT and CDR2 YENEEA. V was clipped by 5 bases and J by 1 base, with 8 bases between them. The CDR3 DNA follows: TGTGCCAGCAGCAGGGGCGAGAACACCGGGGAGCTGTTTTTT. This encodes CASSRGENTGELFF.

This chain connects TRBV5-6 to TRBJ2-7; D remains unclear. V was pared by 4 bases and J by 7 bases, with 12 bases between. Germline CDR1 is SGHDT and CDR2 is YYEEEE. The CDR3 runs to 12 residues. CDR3 DNA sequence: TGTGCCAGCAGCCCGGATCTAGGAGAGCAGTACTTC. It codes for CASSPDLGEQYF.

This clone was counted once. This chain connects TRBV27 to TRBJ1-1; TRBD1 aligns across 9 bases. The junction had 6 bases not matched to a gene; V was cut back by 4 bases and J by 0 bases. Germline CDR1 and CDR2: MNHEY and SMNVEV (reference sequence). The CDR3 contains 16 residues. The CDR3 nucleotides read TGTGCCAGCAGTTCGACAGGGGGAGTTATGAACACTGAAGCTTTCTTT. It is translated as CASSSTGGVMNTEAFF.

This clone was seen only a few times. This sequence joins TRBV19 and TRBJ2-1, with D possibly TRBD2 on 7 matching bases. The ends were cut back, 3 bases at V and 3 bases at J, with 15 bases in the middle. The CDR3 is 16 residues long. CDR1 and CDR2 from the germline V gene are LNHDA and SQIVND (reference sequence). CDR3 region: CASSISRGGFYNEQFF. In DNA, the CDR3 is TGTGCCAGTAGTATTTCTAGGGGGGGATTCTACAATGAGCAGTTCTTC.

CDR3 coding DNA: TGTGCCAGCAGCAGGGGGCGCGTCACAGATACGCAGTATTTT. Translation: CASSRGRVTDTQYF. V is TRBV9 and J is TRBJ2-3; 7 bases map to TRBD1. The germline gives CDR1 SGDLS, CDR2 YYNGEE. Losses at the gene ends were 4 bases for V and 2 bases for J; bases not matched to a gene: 4. CDR3 size: 14 residues.

The gene calls are TRBV7-3 and TRBJ2-1; 9 nucleotides match TRBD2. V lost 5 bases, J lost 6 bases, and 11 bases stayed unmatched. The germline V gene has CDR1 SGHTA and CDR2 FQGTGA. CDR3 length: 16 residues. This CDR3 reads CASSPLAAGGSNEQFF. In nucleotides, the CDR3 is TGTGCCAGCAGCCCCCTAGCCGCGGGAGGGTCCAATGAGCAGTTCTTC.